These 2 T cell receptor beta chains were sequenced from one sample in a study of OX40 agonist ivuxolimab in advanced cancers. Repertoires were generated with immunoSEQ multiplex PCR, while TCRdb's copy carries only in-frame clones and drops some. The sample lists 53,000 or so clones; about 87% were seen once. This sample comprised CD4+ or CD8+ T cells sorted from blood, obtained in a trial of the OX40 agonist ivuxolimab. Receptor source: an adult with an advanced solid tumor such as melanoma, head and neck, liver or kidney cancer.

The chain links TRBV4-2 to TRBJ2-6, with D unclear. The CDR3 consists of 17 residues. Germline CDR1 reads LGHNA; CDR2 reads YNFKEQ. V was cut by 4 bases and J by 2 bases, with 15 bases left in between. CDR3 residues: CASSPITLGAGANVLTF. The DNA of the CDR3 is TGTGCCAGCAGCCCAATTACTCTAGGTGCTGGGGCCAACGTCCTGACTTTC.

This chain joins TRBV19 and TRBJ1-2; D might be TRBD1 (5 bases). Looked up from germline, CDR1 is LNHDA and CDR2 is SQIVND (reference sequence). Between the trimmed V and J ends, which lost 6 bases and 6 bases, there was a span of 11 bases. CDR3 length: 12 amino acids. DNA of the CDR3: TGTGCCAGTAGCCGGCAGGGCAATGGCTACACCTTC. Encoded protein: CASSRQGNGYTF. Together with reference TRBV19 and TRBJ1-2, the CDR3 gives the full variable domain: DGGITQSPKYLFRKEGQNVTLSCEQNLNHDAMYWYRQDPGQGLRLIYYSQIVNDFQKGDIAEGYSVSREKKESFPLTVTSAQKNPTAFYLCASSRQGNGYTFGSGTRLTVV.